These 7 T cell receptor beta chains were sequenced from one sample in a study of blood T cell repertoires in COVID-19. Assay used: immunoSEQ multiplex PCR; TCRdb lists only in-frame clones, some missing. The profile shows under 150,000 clones, approximately 85% of them singletons. Sequenced sample: peripheral blood. The receptors here all came from a woman aged 55-70 years with COVID-19, enrolled during active disease.

This rearrangement joins TRBV20-1 to TRBJ2-7; 8 bases are shared with TRBD2. The CDR3 covers 14 residues. Trimming at V came to 3 bases and at J to 6 bases, leaving 10 bases not matched to a gene. The V gene's germline CDR1 is DFQATT and CDR2 SNEGSKA (reference sequence). CDR3 in amino acids: CSASWAGGTSEQYF. The CDR3 nucleotides read TGCAGTGCTAGTTGGGCGGGGGGCACCTCCGAGCAGTACTTC.

V and J are TRBV27 and TRBJ1-6; the D is unclear. CDR1 MNHEY and CDR2 SMNVEV come from the germline V gene (reference sequence). CDR3 length: 13 residues. The V end was cut by 2 bases, the J end by 4 bases, with 3 bases between. CDR3 region: CASSLAYNSPLHF. CDR3 sequence (DNA): TGTGCCAGCAGTTTAGCGTATAATTCACCCCTCCACTTT.

This chain connects TRBV27 to TRBJ2-5; TRBD2 might be the D (6 bases). In germline, CDR1 is MNHEY, CDR2 SMNVEV (reference sequence). V was trimmed by 5 bases and J by 3 bases, leaving 10 bases between them. The CDR3 is made up of 13 amino acids. The DNA for the CDR3 is TGTGCCAGCAGTCCCGGGGGAAAAGAGACCCAGTACTTC. Its translation: CASSPGGKETQYF.

The V call is TRBV7-5, the J call TRBJ1-5. TRBV7-5 is marked as a pseudogene. The CDR3 extends over 13 amino acids. In nucleotides, the CDR3 is TGTGTCAGAAGCGAGCGGACTCCCGGGCCCCAGCATTTT. It translates to CVRSERTPGPQHF.

The chain couples TRBV6-2 or TRBV6-3 to TRBJ1-1; 9 positions agree with TRBD1. V gave up 6 bases and J gave up 0 bases; unmatched junction bases: 11. Germline V gene lookup returns CDR1 MNHEY and CDR2 SVGEGT. This CDR3 has 17 amino acids. This CDR3 is CASSGDRVISMNTEAFF. CDR3 bases: TGTGCCAGCAGCGGGGACAGGGTAATATCAATGAACACTGAAGCTTTCTTT.

The V gene is TRBV6-1, the J gene TRBJ1-4, with D perhaps TRBD1 (5 bases). V lost 3 bases to trimming and J lost 3 bases, with 17 bases between them. CDR1 and CDR2 from the germline V gene are MNHNS and SASEGT. This CDR3 is built from 17 residues. The CDR3 DNA follows: TGTGCCAGCAGTGATTTGCCAGGGAAAGGAGCTAATGAAAAACTGTTTTTT. Its translation: CASSDLPGKGANEKLFF.

V gene TRBV2 combines with J gene TRBJ1-1, with TRBD1 identical over 8 bases. Germline V CDR1 and CDR2: SNHLY, FYNNEI. Losses at the gene ends were 5 bases for V and 5 bases for J; bases not matched to a gene: 16. CDR3 length: 17 amino acids. The CDR3 nucleotides are TGTGCCAGCAGTTCACTTTTACTGGACAGGGCTCCAACTGAAGCTTTCTTT. Residues: CASSSLLLDRAPTEAFF.